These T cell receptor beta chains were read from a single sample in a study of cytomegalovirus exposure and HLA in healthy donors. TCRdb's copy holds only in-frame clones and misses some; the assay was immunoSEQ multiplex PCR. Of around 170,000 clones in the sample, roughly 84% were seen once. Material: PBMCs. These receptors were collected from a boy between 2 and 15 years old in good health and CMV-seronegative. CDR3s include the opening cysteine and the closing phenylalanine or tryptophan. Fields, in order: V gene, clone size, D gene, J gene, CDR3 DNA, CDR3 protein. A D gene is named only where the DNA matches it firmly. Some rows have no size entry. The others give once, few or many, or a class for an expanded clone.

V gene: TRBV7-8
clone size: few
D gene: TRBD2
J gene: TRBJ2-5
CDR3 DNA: TGTGCCAGCAGCTCGGACCTAGCGGGGTCACAAGAGACCCAGTACTTC
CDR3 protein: CASSSDLAGSQETQYF

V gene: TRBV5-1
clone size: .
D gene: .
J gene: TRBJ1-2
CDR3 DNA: TGCGCCAGCAGCTTGGAACAGGGTCGCGGCTACACCTTC
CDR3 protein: CASSLEQGRGYTF

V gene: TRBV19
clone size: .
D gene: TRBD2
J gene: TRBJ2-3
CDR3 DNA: TGTGCCAGTAGTATAGGTCCTAGCGGTCGCACAGATACGCAGTATTTT
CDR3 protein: CASSIGPSGRTDTQYF

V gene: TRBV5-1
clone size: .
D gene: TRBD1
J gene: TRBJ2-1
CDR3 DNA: TGCGCCAGCAGCTTGGTTTACAGGGGGCGGGATGAGCAGTTCTTC
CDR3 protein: CASSLVYRGRDEQFF

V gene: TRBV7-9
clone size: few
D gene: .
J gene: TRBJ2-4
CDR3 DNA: TGTGCCAGCAGCCACCCCCGGGACTGGAAGATTCAGTACTTC
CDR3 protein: CASSHPRDWKIQYF

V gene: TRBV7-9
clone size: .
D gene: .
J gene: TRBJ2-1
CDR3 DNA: TGTGCCAGCAGCCCCTCAGGTGAGCAGTTCTTC
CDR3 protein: CASSPSGEQFF

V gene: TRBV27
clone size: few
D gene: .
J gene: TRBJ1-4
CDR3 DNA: TGTGCCAGCAGTTTAGGGGGCTGGGGTGAAAAACTGTTTTTT
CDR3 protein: CASSLGGWGEKLFF

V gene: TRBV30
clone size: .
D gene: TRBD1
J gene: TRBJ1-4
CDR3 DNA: TGTGCCTGGAGTGGACAGGGACTTCGTGAAAAACTGTTTTTT
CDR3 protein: CAWSGQGLREKLFF

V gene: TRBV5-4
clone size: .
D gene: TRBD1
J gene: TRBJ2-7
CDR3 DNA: TGTGCCAGCAGCCGGAGAGAGGGACAGGGGCTGTACGAGCAGTACTTC
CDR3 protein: CASSRREGQGLYEQYF

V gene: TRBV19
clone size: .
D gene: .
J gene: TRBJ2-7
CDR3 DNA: TGTGCCAGTAGTCATCCGGGCTCCTACGAGCAGTACTTC
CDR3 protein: CASSHPGSYEQYF

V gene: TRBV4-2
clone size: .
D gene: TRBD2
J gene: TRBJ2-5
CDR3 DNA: TGTGCCAGCAGCCAAGAAGGGGCGGAAGCGGGGGCCCAGTACTTC
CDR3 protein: CASSQEGAEAGAQYF

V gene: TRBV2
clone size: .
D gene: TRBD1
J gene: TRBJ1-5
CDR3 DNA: TGTGCCAGCAGTGAAGATTTTATAGGGACAGGGGCGCATCAGCCCCAGCATTTT
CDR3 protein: CASSEDFIGTGAHQPQHF

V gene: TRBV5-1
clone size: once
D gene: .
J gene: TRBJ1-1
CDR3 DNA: TGCGCCAGCAGCTTGGGTTCCTCCAACACTGAAGCTTTCTTT
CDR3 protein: CASSLGSSNTEAFF